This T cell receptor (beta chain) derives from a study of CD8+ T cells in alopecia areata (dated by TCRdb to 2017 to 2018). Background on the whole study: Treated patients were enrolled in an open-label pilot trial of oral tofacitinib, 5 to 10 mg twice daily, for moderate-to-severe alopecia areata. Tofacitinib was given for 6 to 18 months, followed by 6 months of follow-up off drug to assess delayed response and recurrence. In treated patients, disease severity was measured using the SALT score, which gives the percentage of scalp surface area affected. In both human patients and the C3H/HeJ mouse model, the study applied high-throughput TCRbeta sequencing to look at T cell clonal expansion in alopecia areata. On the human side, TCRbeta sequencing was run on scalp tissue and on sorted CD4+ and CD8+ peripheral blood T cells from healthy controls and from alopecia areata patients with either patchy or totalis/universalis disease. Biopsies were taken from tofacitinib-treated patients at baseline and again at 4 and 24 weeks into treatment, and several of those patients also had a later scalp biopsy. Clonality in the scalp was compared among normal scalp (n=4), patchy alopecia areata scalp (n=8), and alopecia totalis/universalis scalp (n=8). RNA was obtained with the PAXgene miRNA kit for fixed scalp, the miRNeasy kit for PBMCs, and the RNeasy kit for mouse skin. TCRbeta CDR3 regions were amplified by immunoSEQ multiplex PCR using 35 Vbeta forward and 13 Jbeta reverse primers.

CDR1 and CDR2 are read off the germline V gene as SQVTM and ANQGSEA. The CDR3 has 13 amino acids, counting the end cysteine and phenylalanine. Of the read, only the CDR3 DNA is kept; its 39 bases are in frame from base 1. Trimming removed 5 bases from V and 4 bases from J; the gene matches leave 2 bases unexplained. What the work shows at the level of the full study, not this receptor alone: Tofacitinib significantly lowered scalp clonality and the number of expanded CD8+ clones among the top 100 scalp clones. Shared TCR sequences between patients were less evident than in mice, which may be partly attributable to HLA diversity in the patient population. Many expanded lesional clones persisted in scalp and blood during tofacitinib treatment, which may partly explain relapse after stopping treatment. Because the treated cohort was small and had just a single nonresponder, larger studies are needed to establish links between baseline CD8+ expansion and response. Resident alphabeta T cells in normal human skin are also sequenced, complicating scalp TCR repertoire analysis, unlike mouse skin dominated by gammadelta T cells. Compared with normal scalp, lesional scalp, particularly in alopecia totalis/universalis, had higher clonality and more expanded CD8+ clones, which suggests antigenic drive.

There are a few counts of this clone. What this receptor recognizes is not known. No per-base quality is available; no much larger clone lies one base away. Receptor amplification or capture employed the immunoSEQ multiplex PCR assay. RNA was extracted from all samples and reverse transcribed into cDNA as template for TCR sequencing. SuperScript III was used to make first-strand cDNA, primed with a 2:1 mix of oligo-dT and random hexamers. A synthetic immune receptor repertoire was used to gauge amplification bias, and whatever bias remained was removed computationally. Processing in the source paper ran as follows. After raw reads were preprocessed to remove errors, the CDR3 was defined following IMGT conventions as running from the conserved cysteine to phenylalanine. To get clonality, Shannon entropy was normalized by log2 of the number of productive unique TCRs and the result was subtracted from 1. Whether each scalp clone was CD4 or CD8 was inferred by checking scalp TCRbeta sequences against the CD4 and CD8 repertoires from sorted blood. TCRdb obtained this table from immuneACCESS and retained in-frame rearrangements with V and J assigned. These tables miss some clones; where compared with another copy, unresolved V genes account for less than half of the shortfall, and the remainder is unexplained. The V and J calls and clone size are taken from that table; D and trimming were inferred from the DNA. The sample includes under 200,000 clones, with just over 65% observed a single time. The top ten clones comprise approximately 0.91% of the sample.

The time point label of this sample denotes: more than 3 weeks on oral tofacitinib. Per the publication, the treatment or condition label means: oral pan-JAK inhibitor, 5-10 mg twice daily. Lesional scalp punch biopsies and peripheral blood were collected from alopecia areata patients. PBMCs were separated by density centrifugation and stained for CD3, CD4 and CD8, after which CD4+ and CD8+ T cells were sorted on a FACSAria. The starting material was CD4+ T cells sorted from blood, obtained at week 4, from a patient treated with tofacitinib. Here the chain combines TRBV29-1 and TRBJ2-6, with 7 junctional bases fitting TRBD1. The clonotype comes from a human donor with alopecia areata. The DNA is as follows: TGCAGCGTTACAGGGGTCGGGGCCAACGTCCTGACTTTC. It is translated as CSVTGVGANVLTF.